Listed below are T cell receptor beta chains from one sample, sequenced in a study of blood T cell repertoires in COVID-19. Here immunoSEQ multiplex PCR was the method, and the copy in TCRdb shows in-frame clones only, minus some. The data hold 95,000 to 150,000 clones, with about 89% observed a single time. Material: peripheral blood. The receptors were sampled from a woman aged 70 to 79 with acute or convalescent COVID-19. CDR3s include the opening cysteine and the closing phenylalanine or tryptophan. A D gene is named only where the DNA matches it firmly. Clone sizes are given selectively: once, few, many, or a class where the clone is expanded.

abundance | d_gene | j_gene | v_gene | CDR3aa | CDR3nt
NA | TRBD2 | TRBJ2-7 | TRBV5-6 | CASSGLAYEQYF | TGTGCCAGCTCCGGACTAGCCTACGAGCAGTACTTC
NA | NA | TRBJ1-1 | TRBV6-5 | CASSYTQANTEAFF | TGTGCCAGCAGTTACACCCAGGCGAACACTGAAGCTTTCTTT
NA | TRBD1 | TRBJ2-5 | TRBV9 | CASSVSNRGETQYF | TGTGCCAGCAGCGTGTCGAACAGGGGAGAGACCCAGTACTTC
NA | NA | TRBJ1-3 | TRBV4-1 | CASSQPRGGNTIYF | TGCGCCAGCAGCCAACCCAGGGGTGGAAACACCATATATTTT
NA | NA | TRBJ2-2 | TRBV28 | CASSLWSAGELFF | TGTGCCAGCAGTTTATGGTCAGCCGGGGAGCTGTTTTTT
NA | TRBD1 | TRBJ2-3 | TRBV6-5 | CATGQSTDTQYF | TGTGCGACGGGACAGAGCACAGATACGCAGTATTTT
NA | TRBD1 | TRBJ1-2 | TRBV19 | CATSEGASGYTF | TGTGCCACCTCCGAGGGGGCGTCGGGCTACACCTTC
once | NA | TRBJ1-1 | TRBV5-1 | CASSPTTGPNTEAFF | TGCGCCAGCAGCCCGACCACAGGGCCGAACACTGAAGCTTTCTTT
NA | NA | TRBJ1-3 | TRBV3-1/TRBV3-2 | CASSTSAFSGNTIYF | TGTGCCAGCAGTACAAGCGCCTTCTCTGGAAACACCATATATTTT
NA | TRBD1 | TRBJ1-1 | TRBV27 | CASIPLDRDNTEAFF | TGTGCCAGCATCCCCCTCGACAGGGATAACACTGAAGCTTTCTTT
NA | NA | TRBJ1-2 | TRBV30 | CAWTLRAGGYTF | TGTGCCTGGACCCTCCGGGCGGGGGGCTACACCTTC
NA | NA | TRBJ2-7 | TRBV6-5 | CASRSSSYEQYF | TGTGCCAGCAGAAGTAGTTCTTACGAGCAGTACTTC
NA | TRBD2 | TRBJ2-7 | TRBV18 | CASSLSVRSGGEQYF | TGTGCCAGCTCACTTTCCGTACGGTCGGGGGGCGAGCAGTACTTC
NA | TRBD1 | TRBJ1-2 | TRBV3-1/TRBV3-2 | CASSQTGQGFSGGYTF | TGTGCCAGCAGCCAAACGGGACAGGGGTTTTCTGGTGGCTACACCTTC
NA | TRBD1 | TRBJ1-2 | TRBV5-1 | CASRFTGGNGYTF | TGCGCCAGCAGATTTACAGGGGGCAATGGCTACACCTTC
NA | NA | TRBJ2-6 | TRBV5-1 | CASSLSTGTFSGANVLTF | TGCGCCAGCAGCTTATCGACAGGAACCTTCTCTGGGGCCAACGTCCTGACTTTC
NA | TRBD1 | TRBJ2-1 | TRBV7-9 | CASSPPDRGRDEQFF | TGTGCCAGCAGCCCCCCGGACAGGGGGCGGGATGAGCAGTTCTTC
few | NA | TRBJ2-7 | TRBV5-1 | CASSASSYEQYF | TGCGCCAGCAGCGCCAGCTCCTACGAGCAGTACTTC
NA | NA | TRBJ1-6 | TRBV6-2/TRBV6-3 | CASSYSLGRPLHF | TGTGCCAGCAGTTACTCTCTCGGGAGACCCCTCCACTTT
once | TRBD2 | TRBJ2-2 | TRBV7-3 | CASSLMVAGNTGELFF | TGTGCCAGCAGCTTAATGGTAGCGGGGAACACCGGGGAGCTGTTTTTT
once | NA | TRBJ1-4 | TRBV3-1/TRBV3-2 | CASSQLPGGSNEKLFF | TGTGCCAGCAGCCAACTCCCGGGGGGCTCTAATGAAAAACTGTTTTTT
NA | TRBD2 | TRBJ2-3 | TRBV13 | CASSPRGLAGLNTQYF | TGTGCCAGCAGCCCCCGGGGACTAGCGGGGTTGAATACGCAGTATTTT
once | NA | TRBJ1-3 | TRBV19 | CASSITSSGNTIYF | TGTGCCAGTAGTATCACCAGCTCTGGAAACACCATATATTTT
NA | NA | TRBJ1-3 | TRBV9 | CASSVAGSSGNTIYF | TGTGCCAGCAGCGTAGCGGGGAGCTCTGGAAACACCATATATTTT
NA | NA | TRBJ2-3 | TRBV3-1/TRBV3-2 | CASSQEKTGVSTDTQYF | TGTGCCAGCAGCCAAGAGAAAACAGGAGTTAGCACAGATACGCAGTATTTT
NA | TRBD2 | TRBJ2-5 | TRBV2 | CASSVLSGGGQETQYF | TGTGCCAGCAGTGTTTTGTCGGGCGGGGGGCAAGAGACCCAGTACTTC
once | NA | TRBJ1-2 | TRBV10-3 | CAITYQRSYGYTF | TGTGCCATCACCTACCAGAGGTCCTATGGCTACACCTTC
NA | NA | TRBJ2-3 | TRBV12-5 | CASGGAATDTQYF | TGTGCTAGTGGAGGGGCGGCTACAGATACGCAGTATTTT
NA | TRBD2 | TRBJ2-3 | TRBV7-3 | CASSLTGTSGSITDTQYF | TGTGCCAGCAGCTTAACAGGGACTAGCGGGAGCATCACAGATACGCAGTATTTT
once | NA | TRBJ2-5 | TRBV15 | CATSREEGLDRSQETQYF | TGTGCCACCAGCAGAGAGGAGGGGTTGGACAGGAGCCAAGAGACCCAGTACTTC
NA | NA | TRBJ2-5 | TRBV6-5 | CASSFRGWETQYF | TGTGCCAGCAGTTTCAGGGGATGGGAGACCCAGTACTTC
few | TRBD1 | TRBJ1-1 | TRBV5-6 | CASVMIKGARRANTEAFF | TGTGCCAGCGTGATGATAAAGGGGGCGCGGAGGGCGAACACTGAAGCTTTCTTT
NA | NA | TRBJ1-4 | TRBV4-1 | CASSQTQGKNEKLFF | TGCGCCAGCAGCCAAACACAGGGAAAGAATGAAAAACTGTTTTTT
few | NA | TRBJ1-2 | TRBV6-5 | CASSPIAGNYGYTF | TGTGCCAGCAGTCCTATAGCAGGGAACTATGGCTACACCTTC
NA | NA | TRBJ1-3 | TRBV6-1 | CASSEEIRVLSGNTIYF | TGTGCCAGCAGTGAAGAGATCAGGGTCCTCTCTGGAAACACCATATATTTT
NA | NA | TRBJ2-5 | TRBV19 | CASSRSDQETQYF | TGTGCCAGTAGTCGTTCAGACCAAGAGACCCAGTACTTC
NA | TRBD2 | TRBJ2-3 | TRBV5-4 | CASSLWTSPSTDTQYF | TGTGCCAGCAGCTTATGGACTAGCCCAAGCACAGATACGCAGTATTTT
NA | NA | TRBJ2-7 | TRBV24-1 | CATSDGQGYEQYF | TGTGCCACCAGTGATGGGCAGGGGTACGAGCAGTACTTC
NA | TRBD2 | TRBJ2-3 | TRBV11-1 | CASSSLLAASTDTQYF | TGTGCCAGCAGCTCCCTACTAGCGGCTAGCACAGATACGCAGTATTTT
NA | NA | TRBJ1-1 | TRBV14 | CASSHPGVTGNTEAFF | TGTGCCAGCAGCCACCCGGGGGTCACGGGCAACACTGAAGCTTTCTTT
NA | TRBD1 | TRBJ2-1 | TRBV18 | CASSPETGEAYNEQFF | TGTGCCAGCTCACCAGAGACAGGGGAGGCCTACAATGAGCAGTTCTTC
NA | NA | TRBJ2-1 | TRBV2 | CASSEVRGLFYNEQFF | TGTGCCAGCAGTGAAGTTAGGGGTCTATTCTACAATGAGCAGTTCTTC
NA | NA | TRBJ1-2 | TRBV5-1 | CASSFHRDSGSGYTF | TGCGCCAGCAGCTTCCACAGGGATTCTGGATCTGGCTACACCTTC
NA | NA | TRBJ1-6 | TRBV3-1/TRBV3-2 | CASSQEYTGNYNSPLHF | TGTGCCAGCAGCCAAGAATATACAGGGAACTATAATTCACCCCTCCACTTT
NA | NA | TRBJ1-2 | TRBV7-6 | CASSLGEVGGYGYTF | TGTGCCAGCAGCTTAGGGGAGGTCGGCGGCTATGGCTACACCTTC
few | NA | TRBJ2-5 | TRBV30 | CAWTQLATQYF | TGTGCCTGGACGCAACTAGCGACCCAGTACTTC
NA | TRBD1 | TRBJ2-1 | TRBV30 | CAWKRTGDEQFF | TGTGCCTGGAAGAGGACAGGGGATGAGCAGTTCTTC
NA | TRBD1 | TRBJ2-1 | TRBV5-1 | CASSLRGQGVSDEQFF | TGCGCCAGCAGCTTGAGAGGACAGGGGGTTAGCGATGAGCAGTTCTTC
NA | NA | TRBJ1-1 | TRBV25-1 | CASSRGGSMNTEAFF | TGTGCCAGCTCGAGGGGGGGCTCAATGAACACTGAAGCTTTCTTT
NA | NA | TRBJ2-2 | TRBV29-1 | CSARTDSNTGELFF | TGCAGCGCGCGGACAGACTCGAACACCGGGGAGCTGTTTTTT
NA | TRBD1 | TRBJ1-2 | TRBV5-4 | CASSLVAGQGSYGYTF | TGTGCCAGCAGCTTGGTGGCGGGACAGGGAAGCTATGGCTACACCTTC
few | TRBD1 | TRBJ1-1 | TRBV29-1 | CSVGQGVTEAFF | TGCAGCGTCGGACAGGGAGTCACTGAAGCTTTCTTT
few | TRBD2 | TRBJ2-7 | TRBV2 | CASRPGLVYEQYF | TGTGCCAGCAGACCGGGACTAGTCTACGAGCAGTACTTC
NA | TRBD1 | TRBJ2-7 | TRBV6-5 | CASRDGTGRQYF | TGTGCCAGCAGGGACGGGACAGGGAGGCAGTACTTC
NA | NA | TRBJ1-1 | TRBV6-1 | CASSDRDTEAFF | TGTGCCAGCAGTGACAGGGACACTGAAGCTTTCTTT
few | TRBD1 | TRBJ1-5 | TRBV19 | CASSSGTGPHEGQPQHF | TGTGCCAGTAGTTCCGGGACAGGTCCCCATGAAGGTCAGCCCCAGCATTTT
once | TRBD1 | TRBJ2-1 | TRBV5-1 | CASSSPGLGTGGYNEQFF | TGCGCCAGCAGCTCCCCTGGGTTGGGGACAGGGGGATACAATGAGCAGTTCTTC